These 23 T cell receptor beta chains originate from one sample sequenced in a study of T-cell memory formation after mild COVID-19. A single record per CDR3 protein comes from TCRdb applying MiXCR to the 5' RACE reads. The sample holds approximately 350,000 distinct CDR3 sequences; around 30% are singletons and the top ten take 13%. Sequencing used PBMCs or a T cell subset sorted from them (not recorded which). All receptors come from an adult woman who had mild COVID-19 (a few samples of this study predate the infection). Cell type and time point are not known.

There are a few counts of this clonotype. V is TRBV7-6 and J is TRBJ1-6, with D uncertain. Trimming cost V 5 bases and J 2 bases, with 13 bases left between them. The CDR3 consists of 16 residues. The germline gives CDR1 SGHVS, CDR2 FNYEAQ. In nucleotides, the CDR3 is TGTGCCAGCAGCCCGCCGCCACTTCCCTATAATTCACCCCTCCACTTT. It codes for CASSPPPLPYNSPLHF.

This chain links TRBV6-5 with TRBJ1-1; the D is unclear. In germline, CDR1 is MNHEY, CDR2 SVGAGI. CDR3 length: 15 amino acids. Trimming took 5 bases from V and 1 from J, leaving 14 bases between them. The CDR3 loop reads CASSRTREKNTEAFF. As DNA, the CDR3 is TGTGCCAGCAGTAGAACGAGGGAGAAGAACACTGAAGCTTTCTTT.

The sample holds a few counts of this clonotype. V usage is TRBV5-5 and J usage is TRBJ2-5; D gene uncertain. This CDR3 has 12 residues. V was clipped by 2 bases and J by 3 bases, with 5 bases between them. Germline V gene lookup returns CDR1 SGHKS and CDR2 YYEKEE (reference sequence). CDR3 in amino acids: CASSFWEETQYF. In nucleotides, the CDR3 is TGTGCCAGCAGCTTTTGGGAAGAGACCCAGTACTTC.

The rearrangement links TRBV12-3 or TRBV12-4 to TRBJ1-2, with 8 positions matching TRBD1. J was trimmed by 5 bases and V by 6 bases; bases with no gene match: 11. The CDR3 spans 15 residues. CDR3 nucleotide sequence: TGTGCCAGCAGCCTCCCGACAGGGGATCAGTATGGCTACACCTTC. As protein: CASSLPTGDQYGYTF.

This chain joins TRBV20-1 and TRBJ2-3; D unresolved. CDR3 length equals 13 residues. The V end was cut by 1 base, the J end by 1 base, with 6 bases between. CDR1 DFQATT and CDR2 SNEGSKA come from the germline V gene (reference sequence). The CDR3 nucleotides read TGCAGTGCTAGAGCGGATGGCACAGATACGCAGTATTTT. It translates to CSARADGTDTQYF.

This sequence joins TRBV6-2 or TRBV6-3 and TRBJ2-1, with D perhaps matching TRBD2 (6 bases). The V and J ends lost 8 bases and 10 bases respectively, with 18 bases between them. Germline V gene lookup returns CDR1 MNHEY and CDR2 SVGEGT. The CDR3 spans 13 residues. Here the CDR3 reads CASETSGRREQFF. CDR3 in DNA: TGTGCCAGCGAGACAAGCGGGCGAAGGGAGCAGTTCTTC.

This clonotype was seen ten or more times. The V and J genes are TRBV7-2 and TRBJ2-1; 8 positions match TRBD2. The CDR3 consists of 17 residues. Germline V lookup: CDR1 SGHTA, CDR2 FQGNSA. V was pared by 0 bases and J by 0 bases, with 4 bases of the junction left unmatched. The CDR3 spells CASSLAPGLGSYNEQFF. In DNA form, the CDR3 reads TGTGCCAGCAGCTTAGCGCCGGGACTAGGCTCCTACAATGAGCAGTTCTTC.

Here the CDR3 DNA reads TGTGCCAGCAGTACAAGTGAAGTCGAGACCCAGTACTTC. Translating it yields CASSTSEVETQYF. This chain uses TRBV6-6 with TRBJ2-5; D is uncertain. Germline assignment: CDR1 MNHNY and CDR2 SVGAGI (reference sequence). The CDR3 length is 13 residues. V was trimmed by 5 bases and J by 5 bases, leaving 12 bases between them.

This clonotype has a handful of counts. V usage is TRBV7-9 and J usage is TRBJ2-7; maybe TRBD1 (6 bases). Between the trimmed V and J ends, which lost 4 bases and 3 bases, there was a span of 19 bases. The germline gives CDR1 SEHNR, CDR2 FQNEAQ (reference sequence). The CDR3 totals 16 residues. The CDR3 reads CASSSAGASTNYEQYF. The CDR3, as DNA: TGTGCCAGCAGCTCAGCAGGGGCTAGCACCAACTACGAGCAGTACTTC.

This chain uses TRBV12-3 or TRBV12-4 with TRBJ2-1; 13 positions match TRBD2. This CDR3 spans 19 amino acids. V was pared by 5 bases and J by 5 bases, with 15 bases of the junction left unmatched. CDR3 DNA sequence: TGTGCCAGCAGTCGCGGACTAGCGGGAGTTTTTCGGTCCGACAATGAGCAGTTCTTC. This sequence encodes CASSRGLAGVFRSDNEQFF.

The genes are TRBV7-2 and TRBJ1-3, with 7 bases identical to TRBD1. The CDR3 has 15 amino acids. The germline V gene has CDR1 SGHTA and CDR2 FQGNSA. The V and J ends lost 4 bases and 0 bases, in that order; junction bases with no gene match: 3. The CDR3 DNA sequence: TGTGCCAGCAGCTGGGGACAGTTCTCTGGAAACACCATATATTTT. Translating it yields CASSWGQFSGNTIYF.

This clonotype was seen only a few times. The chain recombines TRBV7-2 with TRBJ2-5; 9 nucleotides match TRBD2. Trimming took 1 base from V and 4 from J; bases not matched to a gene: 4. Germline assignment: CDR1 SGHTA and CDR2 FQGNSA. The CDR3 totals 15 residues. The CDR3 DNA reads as TGTGCCAGCAGCTTAGGAGCGGGGGGTAGAGAGACCCAGTACTTC. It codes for CASSLGAGGRETQYF.

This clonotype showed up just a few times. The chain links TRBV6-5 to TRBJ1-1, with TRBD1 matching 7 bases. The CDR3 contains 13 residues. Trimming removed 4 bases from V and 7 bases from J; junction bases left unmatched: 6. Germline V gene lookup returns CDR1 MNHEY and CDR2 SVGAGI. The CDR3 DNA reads TGTGCCAGCAGTTTTAGACAGGGTAATGAAGCTTTCTTT. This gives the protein CASSFRQGNEAFF.

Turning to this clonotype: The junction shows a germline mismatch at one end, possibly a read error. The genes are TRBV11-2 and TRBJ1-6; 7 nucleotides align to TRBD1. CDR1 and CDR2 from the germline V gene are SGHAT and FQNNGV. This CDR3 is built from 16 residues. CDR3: CASSLVHRGTESPLHF. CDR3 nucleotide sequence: TGTGCCAGCAGTTTAGTCCACAGGGGTACAGAATCACCCCTCCACTTT.

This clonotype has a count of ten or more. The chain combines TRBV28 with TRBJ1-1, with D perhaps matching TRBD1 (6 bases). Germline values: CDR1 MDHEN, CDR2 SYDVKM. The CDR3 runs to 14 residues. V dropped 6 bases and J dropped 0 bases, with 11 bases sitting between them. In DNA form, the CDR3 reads TGTGCCAGCAGGCTCCAGGGGTTGAACACTGAAGCTTTCTTT. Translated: CASRLQGLNTEAFF.

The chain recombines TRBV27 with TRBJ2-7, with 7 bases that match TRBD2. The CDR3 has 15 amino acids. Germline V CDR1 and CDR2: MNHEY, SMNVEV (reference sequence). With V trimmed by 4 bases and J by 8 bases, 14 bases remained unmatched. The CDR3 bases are TGTGCCAGCAGTTCCCTCCTAGCGGCCCATGCCAAGCAGTACTTC. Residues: CASSSLLAAHAKQYF.

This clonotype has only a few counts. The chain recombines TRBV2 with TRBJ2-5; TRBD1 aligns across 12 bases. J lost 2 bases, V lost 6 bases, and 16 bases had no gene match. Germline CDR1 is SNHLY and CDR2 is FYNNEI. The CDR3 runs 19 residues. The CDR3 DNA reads TGTGCCAGCAGATTCCCGACGGGACAGGGGGCATATCTACAAGAGACCCAGTACTTC. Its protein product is CASRFPTGQGAYLQETQYF.

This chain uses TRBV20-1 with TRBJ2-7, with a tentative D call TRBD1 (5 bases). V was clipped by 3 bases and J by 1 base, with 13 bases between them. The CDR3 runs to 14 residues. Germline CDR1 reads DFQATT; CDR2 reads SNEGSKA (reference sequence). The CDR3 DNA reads TGCAGTGCTAGCGAAAGCAGGGCATCCTACGAGCAGTACTTC. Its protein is CSASESRASYEQYF.

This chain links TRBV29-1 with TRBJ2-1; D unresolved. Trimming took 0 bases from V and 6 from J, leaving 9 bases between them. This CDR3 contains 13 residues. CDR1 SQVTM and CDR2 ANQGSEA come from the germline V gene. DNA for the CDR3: TGCAGCGTTGAAGACCAGAGACCCAATGAGCAGTTCTTC. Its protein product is CSVEDQRPNEQFF.

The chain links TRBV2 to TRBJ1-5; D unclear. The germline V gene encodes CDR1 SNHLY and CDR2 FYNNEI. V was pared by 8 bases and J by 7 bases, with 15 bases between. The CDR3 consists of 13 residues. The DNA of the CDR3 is TGTGCCAGCGAATCGGACGCAAACCAGCCCCAGCATTTT. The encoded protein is CASESDANQPQHF.

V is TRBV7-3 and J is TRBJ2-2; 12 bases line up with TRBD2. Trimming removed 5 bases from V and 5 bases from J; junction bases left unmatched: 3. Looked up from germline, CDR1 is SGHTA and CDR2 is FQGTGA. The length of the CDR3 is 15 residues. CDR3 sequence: CASSPTSGGTGELFF. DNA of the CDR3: TGTGCCAGCAGCCCAACTAGCGGGGGGACCGGGGAGCTGTTTTTT.

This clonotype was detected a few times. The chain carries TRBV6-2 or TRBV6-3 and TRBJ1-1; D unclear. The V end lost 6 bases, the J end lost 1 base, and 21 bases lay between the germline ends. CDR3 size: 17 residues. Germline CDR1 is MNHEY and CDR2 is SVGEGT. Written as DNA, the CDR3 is TGTGCCAGCAGCTCGGAATCCCTACAGCGTAAGAACACTGAAGCTTTCTTT. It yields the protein CASSSESLQRKNTEAFF.

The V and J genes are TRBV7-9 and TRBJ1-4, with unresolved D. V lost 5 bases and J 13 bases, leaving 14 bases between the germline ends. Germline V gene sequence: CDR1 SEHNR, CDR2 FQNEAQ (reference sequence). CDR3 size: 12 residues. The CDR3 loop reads CASSPAGGRLFF. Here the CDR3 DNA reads TGTGCCAGCAGCCCAGCGGGTGGGAGACTGTTTTTT.